This T cell receptor beta chain is from a study of molecular identifiers for immune sequencing clone quantification. Whole-study findings and limits: Clones above 20 RNA copies contained over 99% of effector molecules and under 1% of naive molecules. In a background of about a million naive cells, spiked Jurkat TCR RNA from one cell was reportedly detectable.

This clonotype was counted at least ten times. Its cognate antigen is unknown. Preparation of naive CD8 libraries involved roughly 17,000 to 1,000,000 sorted cells and 10%, 30% or 50% RNA. Germline loops: CDR1 SGHVS, CDR2 FQNEAQ. This CDR3 contains 16 residues. V was clipped by 6 bases and J by 0 bases, with 18 bases between them. Generation of bulk TCR libraries relied on previously described methods and listed TCR primers. TCRdb reanalysed the PCR reads using MiXCR and keeps one entry per CDR3 protein. The sample consists of some 100,000 distinct CDR3 sequences, around 20% of them appearing once. This TCR was recovered from a human donor in good health. Some libraries in this study had Jurkat cell RNA spiked in. The chain recombines TRBV7-8 with TRBJ2-7, with D hard to call. The sample comprised naive CD8+ T cells from blood, with Jurkat cell RNA spiked in. This sample's subset: FACS-sorted CD8+CD4-CCR7+CD45RA+ naive T cells. The CDR3 reads CASRGPLKAGSYEQYF. DNA of the CDR3: TGTGCCAGCAGGGGCCCCCTTAAAGCAGGCTCCTACGAGCAGTACTTC.